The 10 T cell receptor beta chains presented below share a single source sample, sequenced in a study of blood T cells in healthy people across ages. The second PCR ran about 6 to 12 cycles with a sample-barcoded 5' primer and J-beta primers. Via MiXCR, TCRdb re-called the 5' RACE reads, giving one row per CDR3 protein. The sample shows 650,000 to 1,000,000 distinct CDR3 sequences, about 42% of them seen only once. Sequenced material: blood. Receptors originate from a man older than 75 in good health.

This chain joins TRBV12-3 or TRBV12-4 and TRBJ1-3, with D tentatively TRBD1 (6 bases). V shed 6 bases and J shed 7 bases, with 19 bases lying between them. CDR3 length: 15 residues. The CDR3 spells CASSSLTGSGNTIYF. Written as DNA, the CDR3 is TGTGCCAGCAGCTCGCTTACAGGGAGTGGGAACACCATATATTTT.

CDR3 in DNA: TGTGCCAGCAGCCCGGACGGGAGGTACCAAGAGACCCAGTACTTC. Translation gives CASSPDGRYQETQYF. V gene TRBV11-1 combines with J gene TRBJ2-5; TRBD2 matches at 7 bases. The germline CDR1 and CDR2 sequences are SGHAT and FQDESV (reference sequence). The CDR3 loop spans 15 amino acids. V lost 5 bases to trimming and J lost 0 bases; unmatched junction nucleotides: 6. Complete variable domain (other parts from reference TRBV11-1 and TRBJ2-5): EAEVAQSPRYKITEKSQAVAFWCDPISGHATLYWYRQILGQGPELLVQFQDESVVDDSQLPKDRFSAERLKGVDSTLKIQPAELGDSAMYLCASSPDGRYQETQYFGPGTRLLVL.

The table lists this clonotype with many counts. The CDR3 nucleotides are TGTGCCAGCAGTGATGGGTCTAGCGGAAGCTACGAGCAGTACTTC. Amino acids: CASSDGSSGSYEQYF. The V and J genes are TRBV25-1 and TRBJ2-7; 7 positions match TRBD2. The CDR3 loop spans 15 amino acids. The trim removed 3 bases at V and 3 bases at J, leaving 8 bases unmatched. Germline CDR1 reads MGHDK; CDR2 reads SYGVNS.

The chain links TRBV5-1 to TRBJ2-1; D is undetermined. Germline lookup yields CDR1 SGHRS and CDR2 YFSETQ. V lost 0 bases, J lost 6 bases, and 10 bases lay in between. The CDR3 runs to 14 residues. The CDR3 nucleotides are TGCGCCAGCAGCTTGGTTAGCAGGCTCAATGAGCAGTTCTTC. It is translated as CASSLVSRLNEQFF.

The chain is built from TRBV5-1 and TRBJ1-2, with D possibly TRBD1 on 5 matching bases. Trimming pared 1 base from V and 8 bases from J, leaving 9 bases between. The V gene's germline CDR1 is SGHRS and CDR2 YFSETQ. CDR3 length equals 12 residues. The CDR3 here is CASSLWRGGYTF. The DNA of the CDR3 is TGCGCCAGCAGCTTGTGGAGGGGCGGCTACACCTTC.

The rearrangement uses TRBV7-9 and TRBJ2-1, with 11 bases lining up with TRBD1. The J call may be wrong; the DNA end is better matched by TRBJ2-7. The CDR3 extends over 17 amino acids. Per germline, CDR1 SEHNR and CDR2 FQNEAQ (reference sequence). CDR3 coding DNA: TGTGCCAGCAGCTTGGACAGGGGGCCTGATTCCTACAATGAGCAGTACTTC. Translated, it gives CASSLDRGPDSYNEQYF.

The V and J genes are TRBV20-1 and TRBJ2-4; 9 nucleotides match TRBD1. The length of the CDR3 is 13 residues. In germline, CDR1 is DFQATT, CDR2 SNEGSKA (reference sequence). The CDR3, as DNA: TGCAGACCGGGACAGGGCTGGGAAGACATTCAGTACTTC. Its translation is CRPGQGWEDIQYF.

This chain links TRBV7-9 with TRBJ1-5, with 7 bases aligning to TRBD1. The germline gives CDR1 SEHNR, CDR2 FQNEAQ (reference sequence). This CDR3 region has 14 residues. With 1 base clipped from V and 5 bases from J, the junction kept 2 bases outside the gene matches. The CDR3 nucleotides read TGTGCCAGCAGCTTAGAGGGGGCAGATCAGCCCCAGCATTTT. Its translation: CASSLEGADQPQHF.

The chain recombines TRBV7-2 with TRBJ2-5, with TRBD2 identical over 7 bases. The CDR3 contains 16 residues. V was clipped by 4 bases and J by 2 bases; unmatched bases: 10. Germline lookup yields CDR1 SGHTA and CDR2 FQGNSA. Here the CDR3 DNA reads TGTGCCAGCAGCTCTCGGGGGGTACGGACTCAAGAGACCCAGTACTTC. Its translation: CASSSRGVRTQETQYF.

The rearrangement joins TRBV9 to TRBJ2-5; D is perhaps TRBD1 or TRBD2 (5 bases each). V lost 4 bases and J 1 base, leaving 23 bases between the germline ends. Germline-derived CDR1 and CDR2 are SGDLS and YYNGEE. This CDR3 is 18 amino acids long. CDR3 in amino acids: CASSRTLGSGGGQETQYF. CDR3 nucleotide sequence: TGTGCCAGCAGCCGCACCCTCGGGTCGGGTGGGGGCCAAGAGACCCAGTACTTC.